This T cell receptor beta chain appears in the sequencing data of a study of T cell repertoires in cytomegalovirus infection. Study background: CMV infection and matching HLA type were both indicated by public TCR beta signatures. General study points: Summed frequency of shared TCR beta families picked out CMV carriers who also had the relevant HLA. What dominated the ex vivo response were HLA-C-restricted CMV-specific TCR beta clonotypes.

CDR1 and CDR2 from the germline V gene are DFQATT and SNEGSKA (reference sequence). The CDR3 contains 17 residues. V lost 0 bases and J 1 base, leaving 18 bases between the germline ends. About this clonotype itself: Its target is unknown.

TCRdb passed the reads through MiXCR, listing each CDR3 protein once. The table lists around 210,000 distinct CDR3 sequences, 6.5% of them singletons, with more than 5.5% in the top ten. The TCR comes from a human donor in good health (CMV status not recorded). Some clones in this sample may be carry-over from other donors' samples. The specimen sequenced was PBMCs. The genes are TRBV20-1 and TRBJ2-5; D remains unclear. The CDR3 DNA is TGCAGTGCTAGAGATTCCTCCGGGTCCCTTTTCCAAGAGACCCAGTACTTC. Translating it yields CSARDSSGSLFQETQYF.